This record concerns one T cell receptor (beta chain) sequence. The CDR3 end shows no conserved phenylalanine or tryptophan, and so a read error is likely. The CDR3 has 16 residues. Germline values: CDR1 SGHAT, CDR2 FQNNGV. This specimen comes from a study of tumor-infiltrating lymphocytes in primary liver carcinoma. Synthesis of TCR beta cDNA was carried out from 500 ng total RNA with a constant-region primer. Sequencing libraries for TCR beta derived from three nested multiplex PCR rounds that used slightly modified ARM-PCR. PCR rounds one and two used TRBV1-TRBV30 forward primers with a C-beta reverse primer for 10 cycles each. TCRdb passed the multiplex PCR reads through MiXCR, listing each CDR3 protein once. This sample carries 60,000 or so distinct CDR3 sequences, 55% to 75% of them seen once, and the ten largest clones take roughly three fifths. Co-extraction of both nucleic acids (RNA and DNA) used about 20-33 mg of unsorted bulk tissue. Patients diagnosed with primary liver carcinoma received treatment through surgical resection. Five separate regions were sampled from each tumor.

The V gene is TRBV11-2, the J gene TRBJ2-3; a weak D match, TRBD2 (7 bases). The clonotype originates from a man aged 40-50 years with primary liver carcinoma and hepatitis B virus infection. Specimen: liver tumor tissue from sampling region 2. Subset in this sample: tumor region T2, inferior pole. CDR3: CTSSLGGATGTDTQYY. In nucleotides, the CDR3 is TGTACCAGCAGCCTAGGGGGGGCCACGGGCACAGATACGCAGTATTAT.